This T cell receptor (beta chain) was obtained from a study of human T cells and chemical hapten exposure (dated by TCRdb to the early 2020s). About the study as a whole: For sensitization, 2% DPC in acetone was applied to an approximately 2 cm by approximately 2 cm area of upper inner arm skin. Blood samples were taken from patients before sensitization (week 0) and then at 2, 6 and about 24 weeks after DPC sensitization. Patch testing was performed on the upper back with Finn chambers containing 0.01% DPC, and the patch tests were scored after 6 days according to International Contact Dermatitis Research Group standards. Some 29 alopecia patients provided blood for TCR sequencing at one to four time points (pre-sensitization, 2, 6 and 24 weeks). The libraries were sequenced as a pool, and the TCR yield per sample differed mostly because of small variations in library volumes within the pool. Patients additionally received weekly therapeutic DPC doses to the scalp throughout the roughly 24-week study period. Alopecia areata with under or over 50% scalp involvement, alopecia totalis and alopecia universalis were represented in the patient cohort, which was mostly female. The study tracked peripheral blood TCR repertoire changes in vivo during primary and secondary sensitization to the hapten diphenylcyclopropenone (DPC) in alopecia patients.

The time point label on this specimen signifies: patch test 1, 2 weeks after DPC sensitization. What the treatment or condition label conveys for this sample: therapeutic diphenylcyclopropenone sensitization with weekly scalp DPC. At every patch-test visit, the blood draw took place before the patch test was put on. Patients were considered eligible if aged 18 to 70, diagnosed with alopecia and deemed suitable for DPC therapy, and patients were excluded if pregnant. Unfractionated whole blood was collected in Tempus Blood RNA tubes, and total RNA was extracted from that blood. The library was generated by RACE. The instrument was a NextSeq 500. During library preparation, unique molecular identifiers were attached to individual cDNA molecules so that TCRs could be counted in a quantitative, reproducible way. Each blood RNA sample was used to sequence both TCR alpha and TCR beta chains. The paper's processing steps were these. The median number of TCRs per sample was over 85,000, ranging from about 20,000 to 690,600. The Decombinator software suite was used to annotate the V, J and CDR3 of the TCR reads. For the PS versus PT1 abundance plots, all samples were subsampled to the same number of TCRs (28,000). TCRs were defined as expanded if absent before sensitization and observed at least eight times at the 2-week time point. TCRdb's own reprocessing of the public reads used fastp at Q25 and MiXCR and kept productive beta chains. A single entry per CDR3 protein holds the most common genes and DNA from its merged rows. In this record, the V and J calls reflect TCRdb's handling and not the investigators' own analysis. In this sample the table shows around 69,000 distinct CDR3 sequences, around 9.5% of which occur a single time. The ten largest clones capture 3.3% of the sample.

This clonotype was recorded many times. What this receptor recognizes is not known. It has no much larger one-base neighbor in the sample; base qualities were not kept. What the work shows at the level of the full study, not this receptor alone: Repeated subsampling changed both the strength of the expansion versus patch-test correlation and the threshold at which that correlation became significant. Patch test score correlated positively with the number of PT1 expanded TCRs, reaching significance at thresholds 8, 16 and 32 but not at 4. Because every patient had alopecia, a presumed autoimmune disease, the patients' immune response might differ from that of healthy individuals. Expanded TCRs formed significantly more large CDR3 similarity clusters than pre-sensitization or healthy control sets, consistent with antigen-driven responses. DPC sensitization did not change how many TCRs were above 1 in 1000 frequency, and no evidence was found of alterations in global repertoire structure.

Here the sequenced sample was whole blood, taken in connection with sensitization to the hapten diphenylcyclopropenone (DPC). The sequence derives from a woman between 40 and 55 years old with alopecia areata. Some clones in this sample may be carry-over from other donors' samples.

The bases read TGTGCCAGCAGTTTCGGACCAAATTCACCCCTCCACTTT. This sequence encodes CASSFGPNSPLHF. The V and J segments used are TRBV6-5 and TRBJ1-6; no confident D gene assignment can be made. Between the V and J ends, shortened by 4 bases and 7 bases respectively, the junction contains 8 bases. The CDR3 numbers 13 residues from cysteine through phenylalanine. Only the CDR3 region is kept as DNA, spanning 39 bases read in frame from base 1. The CDR1 and CDR2 encoded by the germline V gene are MNHEY and SVGAGI.